These 5 T cell receptor beta chains were sequenced from one sample in a study of blood T cells in healthy people across ages. Primers used in a second PCR of about 6 to 11 cycles were a sample-barcoded 5' primer and a J-beta primer mix. Each CDR3 protein gets one entry after TCRdb re-called the 5' RACE reads with MiXCR. The sample lists about 1.6 million distinct CDR3 sequences; almost 35% were seen once. Specimen: blood. The receptor source for this set is a woman aged 25 to 39 in good health.

This clonotype was detected only a few times. The chain is built from TRBV20-1 and TRBJ2-2; maybe TRBD1 (5 bases). In germline, CDR1 is DFQATT, CDR2 SNEGSKA (reference sequence). The V end was cut by 0 bases, the J end by 5 bases, with 13 bases between. The CDR3 consists of 15 residues. The CDR3 loop is CSARDGRVGTGELFF. The CDR3 coding sequence is TGCAGTGCTAGAGACGGCAGGGTGGGAACCGGGGAGCTGTTTTTT.

Only a few counts were recorded for this clonotype. J is TRBJ1-5 and V is TRBV9; D is unresolved. CDR1 and CDR2 from the germline V gene are SGDLS and YYNGEE. V was clipped by 0 bases and J by 0 bases, with 7 bases between them. The CDR3 is made up of 15 amino acids. CDR3 in amino acids: CASSVDGISNQPQHF. CDR3 nucleotide sequence: TGTGCCAGCAGCGTAGACGGGATTAGCAATCAGCCCCAGCATTTT.

The chain employs TRBV6-2 or TRBV6-3 and TRBJ2-5; 8 positions match TRBD1. CDR1 and CDR2 from the germline V gene are MNHEY and SVGEGT. The CDR3 contains 15 residues. V was clipped by 5 bases and J by 0 bases; unmatched bases: 5. The CDR3 sequence: CASSPPTGDQETQYF. The DNA of the CDR3 is TGTGCCAGCAGTCCACCGACAGGGGACCAAGAGACCCAGTACTTC.

This clonotype was picked up many times. The chain combines TRBV7-3 with TRBJ2-5; 9 positions agree with TRBD2. This CDR3 comprises 18 residues. CDR1 is SGHTA, CDR2 FQGTGA, per germline. Losses at the gene ends were 5 bases for V and 4 bases for J; bases not matched to a gene: 17. The CDR3 region is CASSPQVLAGGPPETQYF. CDR3 sequence (DNA): TGTGCCAGCAGCCCCCAGGTTTTGGCGGGGGGGCCACCAGAGACCCAGTACTTC.

This clonotype was seen a handful of times. One end of the junction varies from germline; a read error may be responsible. V gene TRBV4-1 combines with J gene TRBJ2-1; D tentatively reads TRBD1 or TRBD2 (5 bases each). CDR1 and CDR2 (germline): MGHRA, YSYEKL. The CDR3 totals 16 residues. The CDR3 loop reads CASSQEPGPTYHEQFF. The CDR3 coding sequence is TGCGCCAGCAGCCAAGAACCGGGACCTACCTACCATGAGCAGTTCTTC.